This T cell receptor beta chain came from a study of cytomegalovirus exposure and HLA in healthy donors (dated 2017 in TCRdb). Background on the whole study: An earlier analysis of roughly 570 of the donors reported about 260 Gb of sequence data and 117 million unique TCR beta sequences obtained from about 180 million T cells. Roughly 300 gigabases of sequencing data and approximately 85 million unique TCR sequences were included in an early release covering 550 to 800 HLA-typed donors. Of the roughly 400 genotyped donors, roughly 76% were placed in the genetic ancestry cluster associated with self-reported Caucasian donors. The aim of the study was to test whether cataloging public T cell receptors could identify signatures of past pathogen exposure. The T cell repertoires of 666 subjects were profiled by immunosequencing and related to cytomegalovirus serostatus. Besides the first cohort of 666 subjects, a separate validation cohort made up of some 110 different subjects was used. The study combined high-throughput TCR immunosequencing, statistical association of individual TCRs with disease status, and machine learning to predict cytomegalovirus infection status. A later analysis re-examined previously published TCR beta repertoires from 610 or so donors and added high-resolution HLA genotyping to investigate patterns of TCR occurrence. In the later analysis, no new phenotypic data were used to find candidate immune exposures; instead, reliance was placed on TCR beta sequences and their occurrence across donors. An earlier analysis of approximately 640 of the donors applied high-throughput TCR beta sequencing to assess whether each TCR beta V gene segment acted as functional or pseudogenic. Donor age, sex, ethnicity and CMV serostatus were collected together with the repertoire data. A later genetic analysis took genome-wide SNP genotypes for 398 of the 666 donors and used that subset as a discovery cohort. All discovery cohort repertoires had been generated on a single sequencing platform. HLA typing included class I and class II loci at four-digit resolution. The number of donors typed differed by locus, with 629-630 for A, B, C, DRB1 and DQB1, 522 for DQA1, 600 to 610 for DPA1, and approximately 470 for DPB1. Four to six DR-DQ haplotypes were handled as single units for association and clustering, since linkage in the cohort was strong. Across 300 to 500 genotyped donors of the cohort, an average of about 200,000 unique TCR beta nucleotide sequences per donor were sequenced, and approximately 17% of those sequences were non-productive. Beyond this particular receptor, the publication reports: Sequencing depth was assumed to be roughly uniform across donors in the presence/absence analyses, though that assumption may not hold. According to a later genetic analysis, donors in an Asian-associated ancestry cluster had fewer N-insertions in productive TCRs than the roughly 700-donor mean. For the cohort, immune exposure information was limited to CMV serostatus. In vitro tests confirmed that a few of the cytomegalovirus-associated TCR beta chains recognize cytomegalovirus antigens. A cluster of highly shared sequence variants was judged likely to represent a technical artifact of the sequencing pipeline. Approximately 18 rarely observed V segments, including chromosome 9 orphons, were excluded from the earlier analysis of approximately 500 of the donors because counts were too low. In a later genetic analysis, a missense DCLRE1C variant was associated with V-gene and J-gene trimming of TCR beta chains, and the association was replicated in an independent cohort. A later analysis associated around 16,000 TCR beta sequences with specific HLA alleles at a false discovery rate of 0.05. When HLA alleles, especially DR and DQ, strongly co-occurred, attributing TCR associations to individual alleles was difficult. Correlated functional status among segregating V segments might be attributable to linkage disequilibrium, but an unknown experimental factor could not be ruled out. Cytomegalovirus status was reported to be diagnosed by the classifier with high specificity and sensitivity in both the original and validation cohorts. In a later analysis, the rate of TCR association differed among HLA loci, with DRB1 alleles having the most associated TCRs and HLA-C alleles having the fewest. A later analysis reported that several top co-occurrence clusters appeared linked to parvovirus B19, influenza, CMV and Epstein-Barr virus. A further reported finding was that TCR beta sequences accurately predicted the HLA-A and HLA-B alleles for most subjects in the first cohort. In an earlier analysis of 587 of the donors, most TCR beta V segments appeared in productive rearrangements about 90% or about 30% of the time, broadly matching IMGT annotations. According to a later analysis, most CMV-associated TCR beta chains appeared to be HLA-restricted, and the HLA associations seemed to be driven largely by CMV exposure. The cohort was sequenced for TCR beta chains only, and without alpha or paired-chain data the features that could be detected were limited. The study gave a list of roughly 150 TCR beta chains associated with cytomegalovirus. It was suggested by the authors that the approach could potentially be generalized to other disease states and immunological phenotypes. In a later analysis, HLA-associated TCR beta chains showed more clonal expansion and lower generation probabilities than non-associated chains that were equally common. Because some donors lacked HLA typing at each locus, the association tests relied only on the typed subset. While some public TCRs were present in many individuals, most TCR sequences turned up only very rarely across donors. Some IMGT-functional V segments, including TRBV6-2 and TRBV6-3, could not be distinguished by the 87-base-pair reads and were therefore excluded.

Receptor amplification or capture employed the immunoSEQ multiplex PCR assay. A mixture of 60 forward primers for TCR Vbeta segments and 13 reverse primers for TCR Jbeta segments was used in the multiplex PCR. A multiplex PCR assay on genomic DNA amplified the CDR3 region of rearranged TCR beta genes. On the Illumina HiSeq System, the amplified TCR beta libraries were sequenced as 87-base-pair reads. In the authors' own workflow: A later analysis tallied 80 million to 95 million unique TCR beta chains across the 550 to 850 repertoires, and some 12 million of those chains were shared by two or more donors. A nearest-neighbor algorithm error-corrected the raw reads and collapsed the reads into unique sequences, merging closely related sequences to remove PCR and sequencing errors. To assign V, D and J gene segments, CDR3 sequences were aligned to IMGT reference sequences. Each retained sequence needed at least a six-nucleotide match to both a V gene segment and a J gene segment. A rearrangement was called productive if the CDR3 had no stop codons and remained in frame with V and J, and every other rearrangement was called non-productive. CDR3 was defined according to IMGT convention as the region running from the second conserved V-encoded cysteine to the conserved J-encoded phenylalanine. Sequences without an unambiguous match to a single V gene segment were excluded from the earlier analysis of approximately 560 of the donors. An earlier analysis of fewer than 750 of the donors called V segments functional above 56.7% productive rearrangements and segregating when the between-donor standard deviation exceeded 5%. A statistical classification framework was built for diagnosing cytomegalovirus status from the catalog of TCR beta chain sequences. In a later analysis, V and J genes were assigned by comparing TCR nucleotide sequences against IMGT/GENE-DB human TR gene sequences. The TCRdist pipeline was used in a later analysis to assign CDR3 sequences and most-parsimonious VDJ recombination scenarios. In a later analysis, each TCR beta chain was defined by its CDR3 amino acid sequence together with its V-gene family, and reads lacking a unique V-gene family were excluded. In a later analysis, 500 to 700 highly shared, low-generation-probability nucleotide sequences were removed to address suspected cross-contamination and a sequencing artifact. A later analysis calculated a clonal expansion index for each public chain from normalized within-repertoire ranks of inferred template counts. In a later analysis, generation probabilities were computed using a VDJ recombination model fitted to out-of-frame rearrangements, and the results were checked against IGoR. In a later analysis, TCR-TCR, TCR-HLA and TCR-CMV co-occurrence was scored with hypergeometric tests, and a repertoire-size bias correction was applied to TCR pairs. A later analysis estimated false discovery rates by permuting HLA or CMV assignments 20 times. In a later analysis, co-occurring TCRs were grouped using DBSCAN, and TCRdist sequence similarity was added for clustering within HLA-allele-positive subsets. Repertoires with fewer than 30,000 or more than 120,000 public chains, plus five repertoires with anomalous nucleotide sharing, were excluded from co-occurrence clustering. The source is immuneACCESS, and TCRdb retained only in-frame sequences with V and J called. Part of the clones is not carried over; for the studies checked, unresolved V genes explain less than half of this, and the remainder is unexplained. The DNA gave D and trimming, while V, J and clone size come from that table. The sample has about 92,000 clones on record, around four fifths of them singletons. Clones ranked in the top ten supply under 7.5% of the sample.

About this clone itself: Its antigen is still unknown. Base qualities are not recorded, but no much larger clone differs from it by a single base. Other DNA variants within this sample encode the same CDR3.

V and J are trimmed by 0 bases and 6 bases, and the gene matches miss 5 bases of the junction. The germline V gene sets CDR1 to SGHRS and CDR2 to YFSETQ. The CDR3, cysteine through phenylalanine, is 15 amino acids long. The retained sequence is limited to the CDR3, 45 bases, with the frame set at the first base. In total, more than 500 healthy bone marrow donors made up the cohort. At the time of sampling, every cohort member was nominally healthy, though immune exposures that went unrecorded were likely present. The donor was CMV seropositive and was included in the group of 250 to 350 seropositive cohort members. Each donor provided a peripheral blood sample, and peripheral blood mononuclear cells were used for TCR beta sequencing. The Qiagen DNeasy Blood Extraction Kit was used to extract genomic DNA from the blood cell samples.

The material sequenced was PBMCs. The chain is encoded by TRBV5-1 joined to TRBJ1-4, with 7 junctional bases fitting TRBD1. The source is a man in his fifties or sixties in good health and CMV-seropositive. The CDR3 is CASSLGGDRDEKLFF. The nucleotide sequence reads TGCGCCAGCAGCTTGGGGGGAGACAGGGATGAAAAACTGTTTTTT.